Listed below are T cell receptor beta chains from one sample, sequenced in a study of blood T cell repertoires in COVID-19. Libraries were prepared by immunoSEQ multiplex PCR; TCRdb keeps only in-frame clonotypes and omits some of them. The table lists about 200,000 clones, roughly 89% of them singletons, with 2% to 2.5% in the top ten. Sequencing was performed on peripheral blood. These TCRs come from a man aged 25-45 years who had recovered from COVID-19. Both conserved end residues are part of each CDR3. The D gene is left open where the match is weak. Only part of the rows carry a size: once, few, many, or a class if the clone is expanded.

abundance	v_gene	d_gene	j_gene	CDR3aa
.	TRBV11-2	.	TRBJ2-5	CASSRRAQETQYF
.	TRBV30	.	TRBJ2-3	CAWSVQGGDTQYF
.	TRBV5-6	TRBD1	TRBJ2-4	CASSHTGGWAKNIQYF
.	TRBV9	.	TRBJ2-3	CASSVLATSTDTQYF
.	TRBV12-3/TRBV12-4	.	TRBJ1-1	CASSAGVNTEAFF
.	TRBV15	.	TRBJ1-6	CATSRKTGYNSPLHF
.	TRBV28	TRBD1	TRBJ1-3	CASSFMGTGGNTIYF
.	TRBV5-6	.	TRBJ2-7	CASSQGTGWRGAYEQYF
.	TRBV7-2	.	TRBJ1-2	CASSLAAGDQGTGYGYTF
.	TRBV9	.	TRBJ2-7	CASGRAGTYEQYF
few	TRBV4-3	TRBD1	TRBJ2-7	CASSQESYRGIYEQYF
few	TRBV27	TRBD1	TRBJ2-7	CASNLDRVYEQYF